This T cell receptor beta chain was identified during a study of T cell changes during pregnancy in multiple sclerosis (dated by TCRdb to the late 2010s). About the full investigation: The study looked at changes in the T cell repertoire across pregnancy in women with multiple sclerosis.

The library was built by means of the immunoSEQ multiplex PCR assay. TCRdb provides this immuneACCESS table in a form limited to in-frame rearrangements. Some clones are lacking; in checked studies, under half of them reflect an unresolved V gene, and why the rest are absent is not known. In this sample the table shows tens of thousands of clones, about 89% of which occur a single time. The ten largest make up approximately 0.97% of the sample. CDR1 MNHNS and CDR2 SASEGT were looked up in the germline V gene. V was cut back by 0 bases and J by 3 bases, leaving a gap of 15 bases between them. Inclusive of the bounding cysteine and phenylalanine, the CDR3 is 17 residues long. Here the CDR3 DNA is all that survives: 51 bases in frame from base 1. A note on this clone: Its antigen remains undetermined. It has no much larger one-base neighbor in the sample; base qualities were not kept.

The chain is made from TRBV6-1 and TRBJ1-5; no confident D gene assignment can be made. This material consisted of peripheral blood, taken in the first trimester of pregnancy. This TCR came from a female donor in good health, enrolled as a control in a pregnancy study. The base sequence is TGTGCCAGCAGTGAAGCCACGAGAGCAGGCAACAATCAGCCCCAGCATTTT. Translated, this is CASSEATRAGNNQPQHF.